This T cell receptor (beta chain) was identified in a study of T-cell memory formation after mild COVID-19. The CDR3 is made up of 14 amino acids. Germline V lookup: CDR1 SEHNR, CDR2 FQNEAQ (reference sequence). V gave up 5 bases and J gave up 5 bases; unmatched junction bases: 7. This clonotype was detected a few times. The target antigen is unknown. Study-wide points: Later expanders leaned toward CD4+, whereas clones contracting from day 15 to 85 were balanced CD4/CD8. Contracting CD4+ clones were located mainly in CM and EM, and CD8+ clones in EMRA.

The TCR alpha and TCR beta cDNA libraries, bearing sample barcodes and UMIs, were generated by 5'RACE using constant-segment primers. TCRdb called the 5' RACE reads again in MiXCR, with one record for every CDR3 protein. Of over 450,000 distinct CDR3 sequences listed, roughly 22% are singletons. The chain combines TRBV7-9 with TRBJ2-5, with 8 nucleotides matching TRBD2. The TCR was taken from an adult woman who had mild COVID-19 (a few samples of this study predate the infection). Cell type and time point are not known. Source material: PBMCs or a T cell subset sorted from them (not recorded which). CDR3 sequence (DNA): TGTGCCAGCAGCAAGGGACTAGTGGTGGAGACCCAGTACTTC. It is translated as CASSKGLVVETQYF.